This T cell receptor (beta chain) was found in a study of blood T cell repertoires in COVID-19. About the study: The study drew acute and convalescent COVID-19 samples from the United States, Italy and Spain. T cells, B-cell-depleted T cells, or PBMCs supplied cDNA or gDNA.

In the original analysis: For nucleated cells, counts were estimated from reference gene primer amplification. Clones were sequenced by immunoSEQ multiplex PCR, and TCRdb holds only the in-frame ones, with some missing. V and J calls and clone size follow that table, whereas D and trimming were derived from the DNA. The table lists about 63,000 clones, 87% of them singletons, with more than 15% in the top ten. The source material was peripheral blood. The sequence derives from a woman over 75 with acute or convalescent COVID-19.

In DNA, the CDR3 is TGTGCCAGCACTCAGAGGGTGGAGGGGCCCGGGGACACTGAAGCTTTCTTT. Protein: CASTQRVEGPGDTEAFF. The rearrangement links TRBV7-9 to TRBJ1-1, with D possibly TRBD1 on 5 matching bases. Per germline, CDR1 SEHNR and CDR2 FQNEAQ (reference sequence). V was trimmed by 7 bases and J by 3 bases, leaving 24 bases between them. This CDR3 is 17 amino acids long.